This T cell receptor (beta chain) was identified in a study of T cell responses to AZD1222 COVID-19 vaccine. Produced via immunoSEQ multiplex PCR; TCRdb's table is partial and in-frame only. The table has some 150,000 clones, roughly nine tenths seen once; the top ten hold 5.5%. This CDR3 region has 15 residues. The V and J ends lost 1 base and 0 bases respectively, with 10 bases between them. The V gene's germline CDR1 is LGHNA and CDR2 YNFKEQ. The chain carries TRBV4-2 and TRBJ2-7; tentative D call: TRBD2 (5 bases). The clonotype originates from an adult in good health. Material: peripheral blood, obtained on day 0 of MenACWY control vaccination. As DNA, the CDR3 is TGTGCCAGCAGCCAAGTTTGGAGGAGCTCCTACGAGCAGTACTTC. This gives the protein CASSQVWRSSYEQYF.